This T cell receptor beta chain was sequenced in a study of response to subunit inactivated influenza vaccine. Points from the study as a whole: Authors suggested that a seasonal influenza vaccination recruits few new T cells each time.

TCRdb recomputed calls from the RT-PCR reads with MiXCR, one row per CDR3 protein. Of roughly 460,000 distinct CDR3 sequences listed, approximately 11% are singletons. This CDR3 has 16 residues. V dropped 1 base and J dropped 4; count of bases not matched to a gene: 9. Germline V gene sequence: CDR1 LNHNV, CDR2 YYDKDF (reference sequence). A few counts support this clonotype. As yet, its antigen is unknown. The chain employs TRBV15 and TRBJ2-5; 7 nucleotides match TRBD2. This receptor was obtained from a man between 50 and 59 years old who received an inactivated influenza vaccine. The sample consisted of PBMCs from blood, taken about 40 days after vaccination. DNA for the CDR3: TGTGCCACCAGCAGAGGACTAGCCTCTCCCCCAGAGACCCAGTACTTC. Encoded protein: CATSRGLASPPETQYF.